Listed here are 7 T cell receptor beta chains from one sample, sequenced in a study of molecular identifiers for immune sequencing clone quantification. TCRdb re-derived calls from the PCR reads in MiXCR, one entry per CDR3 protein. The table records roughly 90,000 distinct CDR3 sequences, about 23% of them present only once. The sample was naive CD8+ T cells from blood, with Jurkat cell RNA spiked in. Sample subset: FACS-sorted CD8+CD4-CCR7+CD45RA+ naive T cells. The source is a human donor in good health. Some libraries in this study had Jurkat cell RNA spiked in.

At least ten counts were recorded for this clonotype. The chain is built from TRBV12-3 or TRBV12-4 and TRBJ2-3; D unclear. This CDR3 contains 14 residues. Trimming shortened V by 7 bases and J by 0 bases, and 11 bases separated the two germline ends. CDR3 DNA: TGTGCCAGCACTCCCCAGGCTAGCACAGATACGCAGTATTTT. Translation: CASTPQASTDTQYF.

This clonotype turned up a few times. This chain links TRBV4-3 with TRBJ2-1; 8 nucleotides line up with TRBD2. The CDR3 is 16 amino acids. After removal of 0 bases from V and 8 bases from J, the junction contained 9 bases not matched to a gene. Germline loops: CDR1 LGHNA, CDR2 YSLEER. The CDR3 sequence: CASSQDRTGGLYEQFF. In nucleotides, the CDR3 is TGCGCCAGCAGCCAAGATCGGACGGGAGGGCTTTATGAGCAGTTCTTC.

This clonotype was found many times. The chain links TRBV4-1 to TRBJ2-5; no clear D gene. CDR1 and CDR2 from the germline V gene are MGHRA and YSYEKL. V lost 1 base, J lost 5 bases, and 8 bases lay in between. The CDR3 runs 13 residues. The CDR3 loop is CASSQVLTETQYF. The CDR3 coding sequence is TGCGCCAGCAGCCAAGTTCTAACGGAGACCCAGTACTTC.

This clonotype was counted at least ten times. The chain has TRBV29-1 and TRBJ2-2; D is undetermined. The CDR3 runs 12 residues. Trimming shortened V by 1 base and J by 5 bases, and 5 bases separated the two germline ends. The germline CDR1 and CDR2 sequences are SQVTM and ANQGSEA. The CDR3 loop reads CSVEAETGELFF. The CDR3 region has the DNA TGCAGCGTTGAAGCAGAGACCGGGGAGCTGTTTTTT.

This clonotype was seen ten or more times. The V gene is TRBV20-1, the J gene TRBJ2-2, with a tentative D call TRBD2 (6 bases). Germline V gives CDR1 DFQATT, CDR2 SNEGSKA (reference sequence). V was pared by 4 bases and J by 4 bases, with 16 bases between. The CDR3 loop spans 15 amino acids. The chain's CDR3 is CSAILRLDRTGELFF. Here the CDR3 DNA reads TGCAGTGCTATACTTCGACTAGATCGCACCGGGGAGCTGTTTTTT.

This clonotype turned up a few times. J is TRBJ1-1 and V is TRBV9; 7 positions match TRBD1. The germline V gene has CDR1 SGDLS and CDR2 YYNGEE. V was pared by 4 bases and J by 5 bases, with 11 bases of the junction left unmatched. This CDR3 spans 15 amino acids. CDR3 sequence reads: CASSPSPGQKTEAFF. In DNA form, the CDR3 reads TGTGCCAGCAGCCCCTCCCCGGGACAGAAGACTGAAGCTTTCTTT. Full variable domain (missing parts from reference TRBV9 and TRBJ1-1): DSGVTQTPKHLITATGQRVTLRCSPRSGDLSVYWYQQSLDQGLQFLIQYYNGEERAKGNILERFSAQQFPDLHSELNLSSLELGDSALYFCASSPSPGQKTEAFFGQGTRLTVV.

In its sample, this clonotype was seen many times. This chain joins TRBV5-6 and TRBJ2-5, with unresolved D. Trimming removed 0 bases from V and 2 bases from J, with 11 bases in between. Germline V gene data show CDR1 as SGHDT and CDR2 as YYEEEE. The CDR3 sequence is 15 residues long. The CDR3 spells CASSLAVNFQETQYF. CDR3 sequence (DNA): TGTGCCAGCAGCTTGGCGGTTAACTTTCAAGAGACCCAGTACTTC.